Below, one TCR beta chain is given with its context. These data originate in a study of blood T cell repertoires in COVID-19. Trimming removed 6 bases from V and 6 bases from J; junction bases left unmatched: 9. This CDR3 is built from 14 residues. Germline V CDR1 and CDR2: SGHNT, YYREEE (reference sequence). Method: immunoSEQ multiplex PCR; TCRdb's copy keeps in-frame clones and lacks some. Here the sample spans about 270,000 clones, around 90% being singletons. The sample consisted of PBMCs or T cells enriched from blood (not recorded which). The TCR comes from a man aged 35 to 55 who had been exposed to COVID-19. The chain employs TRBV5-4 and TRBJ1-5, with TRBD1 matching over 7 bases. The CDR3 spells CASTRQGSGQPQHF. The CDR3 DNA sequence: TGTGCCAGCACCCGACAGGGTTCGGGTCAGCCCCAGCATTTT.